A selection of T cell receptor beta chains follows, all from one sample in a study of shared clonotypes between healthy human individuals. Assay used: immunoSEQ multiplex PCR; TCRdb lists only in-frame clones, some missing. This table holds 2,500,000 or so clones, around 90% found once. The specimen sequenced was naive CD4+ T cells sorted from blood. These receptors came from a man aged 18 to 30 in good health. Both conserved end residues are part of each CDR3. A D gene is named only where the DNA matches it firmly. Only some rows state a clone size, as once, few, many or a class for expanded clones.

d_gene	v_gene	abundance	j_gene	CDR3aa	CDR3nt
-	TRBV5-1	-	TRBJ2-3	CASSLLRGTDTQYF	TGCGCCAGCAGCTTGTTACGTGGGACAGATACGCAGTATTTT
-	TRBV9	once	TRBJ2-1	CASSVSRVSYNEQFF	TGTGCCAGCAGCGTATCCAGGGTCTCCTACAATGAGCAGTTCTTC
-	TRBV2	-	TRBJ2-5	CASTGRETQYF	TGTGCCAGCACTGGTAGAGAGACCCAGTACTTC
-	TRBV7-9	once	TRBJ1-1	CASSYQGVPEAFF	TGTGCCAGCAGCTACCAGGGAGTCCCTGAAGCTTTCTTT
TRBD1	TRBV19	-	TRBJ1-1	CASSSQTGGGTEAFF	TGTGCCAGTAGTTCCCAAACAGGGGGAGGGACTGAAGCTTTCTTT
-	TRBV28	-	TRBJ1-1	CASAENTEAFF	TGTGCCAGCGCCGAAAACACTGAAGCTTTCTTT
-	TRBV28	-	TRBJ2-5	CASSSPLPETQYF	TGTGCCAGCAGTTCCCCCCTACCGGAGACCCAGTACTTC
-	TRBV18	-	TRBJ1-1	CASSPRGLNTEAFF	TGTGCCAGCTCACCCAGGGGATTGAACACTGAAGCTTTCTTT
-	TRBV28	-	TRBJ2-7	CASTWADREAYEQYF	TGTGCCAGCACCTGGGCCGACAGGGAGGCGTACGAGCAGTACTTC
-	TRBV5-1	-	TRBJ1-2	CASSLERGVYGYTF	TGCGCCAGCAGCTTAGAGCGGGGAGTCTATGGCTACACCTTC
-	TRBV5-1	-	TRBJ2-2	CASSLGNTGELFF	TGCGCCAGCAGCCTGGGGAACACCGGGGAGCTGTTTTTT
TRBD2	TRBV20-1	-	TRBJ2-5	CSGEGQETQYF	TGCAGTGGGGAGGGTCAAGAGACCCAGTACTTC
-	TRBV6-5	-	TRBJ2-1	CASSYSGALNEQFF	TGTGCCAGCAGTTACTCGGGGGCCTTAAATGAGCAGTTCTTC
-	TRBV18	-	TRBJ2-7	CASSLGSTGRNEQYF	TGTGCCAGCTCACTAGGGTCCACAGGTAGGAACGAGCAGTACTTC
-	TRBV7-9	-	TRBJ1-2	CASSFRGDYGYTF	TGTGCCAGCAGCTTTCGGGGCGACTATGGCTACACCTTC
TRBD2	TRBV5-1	-	TRBJ2-7	CASSLAPPGTSGPTYEQYF	TGCGCCAGCAGCTTGGCCCCCCCCGGGACTAGCGGACCGACCTACGAGCAGTACTTC